These T cell receptor beta chains were read from a single sample in a study of blood T cell repertoires in COVID-19. The data were produced by immunoSEQ multiplex PCR, yet TCRdb's version contains in-frame clones alone and is incomplete. Altogether over 150,000 clones are present, around 83% being singletons, with the ten largest covering less than 30%. Sample: peripheral blood. These receptors all stem from a woman aged 55 to 70 with acute or convalescent COVID-19. The CDR3 runs from the conserved cysteine through the conserved F or W. Each record gives: CDR3 length, J gene, V gene, CDR3 protein.

cdr3_length: 14
j_call: TRBJ1-4
v_call: TRBV11-2
cdr3_aa: CASSLGYVKEKLFF

cdr3_length: 14
j_call: TRBJ1-4
v_call: TRBV28
cdr3_aa: CASSLGTVHEKLFF

cdr3_length: 16
j_call: TRBJ2-5
v_call: TRBV5-1
cdr3_aa: CASNFGTSGLKETQYF

cdr3_length: 16
j_call: TRBJ1-2
v_call: TRBV28
cdr3_aa: CASSFRDRGSWYGYTF

cdr3_length: 15
j_call: TRBJ2-3
v_call: TRBV5-1
cdr3_aa: CASSSSQGSSDTQYF

cdr3_length: 13
j_call: TRBJ1-1
v_call: TRBV6-5
cdr3_aa: CASRGRGGTEAFF

cdr3_length: 16
j_call: TRBJ1-1
v_call: TRBV30
cdr3_aa: CAWSGPGWGVNTEAFF

cdr3_length: 15
j_call: TRBJ2-1
v_call: TRBV28
cdr3_aa: CASEDRESSYNEQFF

cdr3_length: 14
j_call: TRBJ1-2
v_call: TRBV11-2
cdr3_aa: CASSLGTGPYGYTF

cdr3_length: 13
j_call: TRBJ1-5
v_call: TRBV2
cdr3_aa: CASSSGPGQPQHF